This T cell receptor beta chain was sequenced for a study of PD-1 blockade in classical Hodgkin lymphoma. Study details: Patients were dosed intravenously with nivolumab at 3 mg/kg every 2 weeks.

General observations from the study: Individuals who commenced nivolumab within less than 1 year of ASCT were excluded.

Each patient's relapse followed autologous stem cell transplantation, and brentuximab vedotin exposure varied. Sequencing used immunoSEQ multiplex PCR; TCRdb keeps in-frame clones, though not all of them. The sample has nearly 55,000 clones, roughly 80% seen once. Of note for this clone: Its target is not known.

Per germline, CDR1 MNHNS and CDR2 SASEGT. The CDR3 runs 13 residues. Trimming took off 4 bases at V and 7 bases at J, with 13 bases between the two ends. The sample consisted of peripheral blood mononuclear cells (PBMCs), taken at baseline. The clonotype was recovered from a human donor with classical Hodgkin lymphoma. V gene TRBV6-1 combines with J gene TRBJ1-2, with D possibly being TRBD1 (6 bases). CDR3 sequence (DNA): TGTGCCAGCAGTGCGGACAGTGATTTTGGCTACACCTTC. Amino acid sequence: CASSADSDFGYTF.